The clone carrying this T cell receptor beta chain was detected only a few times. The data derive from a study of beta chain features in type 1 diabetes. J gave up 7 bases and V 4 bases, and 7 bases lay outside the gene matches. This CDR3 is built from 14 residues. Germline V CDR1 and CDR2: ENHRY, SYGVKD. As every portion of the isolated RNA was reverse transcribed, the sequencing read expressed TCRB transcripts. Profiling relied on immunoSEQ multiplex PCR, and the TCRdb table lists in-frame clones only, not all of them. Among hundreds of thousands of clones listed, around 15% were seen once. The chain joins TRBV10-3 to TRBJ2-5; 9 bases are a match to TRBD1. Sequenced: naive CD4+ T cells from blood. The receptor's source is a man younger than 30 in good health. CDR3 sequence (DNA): TGTGCCATCAGTGTAGGGACAGGGCAGGTGACCCAGTACTTC. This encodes CAISVGTGQVTQYF.